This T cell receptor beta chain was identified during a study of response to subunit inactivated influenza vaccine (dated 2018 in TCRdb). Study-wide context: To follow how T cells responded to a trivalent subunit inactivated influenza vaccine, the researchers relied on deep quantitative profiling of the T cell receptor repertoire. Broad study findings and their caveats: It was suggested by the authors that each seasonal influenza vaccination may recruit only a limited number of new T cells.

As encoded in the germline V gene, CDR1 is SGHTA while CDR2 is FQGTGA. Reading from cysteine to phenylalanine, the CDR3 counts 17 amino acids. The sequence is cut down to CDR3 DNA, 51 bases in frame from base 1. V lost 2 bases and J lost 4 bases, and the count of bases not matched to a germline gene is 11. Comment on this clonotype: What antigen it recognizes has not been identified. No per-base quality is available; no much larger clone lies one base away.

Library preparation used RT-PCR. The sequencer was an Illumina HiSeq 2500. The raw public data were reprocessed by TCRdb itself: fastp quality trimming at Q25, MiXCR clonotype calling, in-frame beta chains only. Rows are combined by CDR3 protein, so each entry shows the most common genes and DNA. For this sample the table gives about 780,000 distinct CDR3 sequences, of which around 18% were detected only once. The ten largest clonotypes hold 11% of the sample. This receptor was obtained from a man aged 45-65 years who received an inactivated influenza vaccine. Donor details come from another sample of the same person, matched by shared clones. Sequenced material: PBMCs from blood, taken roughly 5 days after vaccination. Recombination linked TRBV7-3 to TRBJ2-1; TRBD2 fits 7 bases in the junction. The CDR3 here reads CASSLFSLAEPYNEQFF. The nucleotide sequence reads TGTGCCAGCAGCTTATTCTCCCTAGCGGAACCATACAATGAGCAGTTCTTC.